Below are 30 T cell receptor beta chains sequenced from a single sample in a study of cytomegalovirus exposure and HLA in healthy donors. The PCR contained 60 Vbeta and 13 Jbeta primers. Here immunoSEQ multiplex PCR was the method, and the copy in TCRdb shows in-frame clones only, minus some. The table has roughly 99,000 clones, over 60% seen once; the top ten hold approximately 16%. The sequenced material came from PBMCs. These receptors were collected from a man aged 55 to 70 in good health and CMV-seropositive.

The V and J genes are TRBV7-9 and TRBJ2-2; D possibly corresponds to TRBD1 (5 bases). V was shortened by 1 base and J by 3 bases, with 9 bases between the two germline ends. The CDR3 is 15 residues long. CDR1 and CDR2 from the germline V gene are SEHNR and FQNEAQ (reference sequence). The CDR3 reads CASSLGVGDTGELFF. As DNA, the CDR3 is TGTGCCAGCAGCTTAGGAGTAGGGGACACCGGGGAGCTGTTTTTT. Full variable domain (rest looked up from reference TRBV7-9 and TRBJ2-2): DTGVSQNPRHKITKRGQNVTFRCDPISEHNRLYWYRQTLGQGPEFLTYFQNEAQLEKSRLLSDRFSAERPKGSFSTLEIQRTEQGDSAMYLCASSLGVGDTGELFFGEGSRLTVL.

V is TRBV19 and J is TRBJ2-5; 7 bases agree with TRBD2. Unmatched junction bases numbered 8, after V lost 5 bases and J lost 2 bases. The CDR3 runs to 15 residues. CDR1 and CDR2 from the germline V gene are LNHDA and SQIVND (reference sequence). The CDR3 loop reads CASSPLGLGQETQYF. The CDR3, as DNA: TGTGCCAGTAGTCCCCTCGGACTAGGGCAAGAGACCCAGTACTTC.

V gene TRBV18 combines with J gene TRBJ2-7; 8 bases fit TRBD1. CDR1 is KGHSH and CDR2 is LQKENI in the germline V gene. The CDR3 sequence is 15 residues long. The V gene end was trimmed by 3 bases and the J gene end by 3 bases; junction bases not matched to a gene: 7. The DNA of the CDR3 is TGTGCCAGCTCACCGGACAGGGTGAGAAACTACGAGCAGTACTTC. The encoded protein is CASSPDRVRNYEQYF.

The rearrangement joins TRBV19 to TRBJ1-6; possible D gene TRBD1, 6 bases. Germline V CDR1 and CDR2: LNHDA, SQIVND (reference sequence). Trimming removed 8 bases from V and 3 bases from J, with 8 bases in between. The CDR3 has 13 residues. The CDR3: CASGQSYNSPLHF. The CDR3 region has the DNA TGTGCCAGTGGACAGAGCTATAATTCACCCCTCCACTTT.

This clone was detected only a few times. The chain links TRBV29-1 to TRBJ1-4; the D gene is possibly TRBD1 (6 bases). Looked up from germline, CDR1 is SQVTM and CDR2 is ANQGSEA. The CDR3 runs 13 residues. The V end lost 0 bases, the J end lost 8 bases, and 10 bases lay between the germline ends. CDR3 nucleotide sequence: TGCAGCGTTGAAGAGGGGGCAGGGGAAAAACTGTTTTTT. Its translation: CSVEEGAGEKLFF. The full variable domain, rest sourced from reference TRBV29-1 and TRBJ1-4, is SAVISQKPSRDICQRGTSLTIQCQVDSQVTMMFWYRQQPGQSLTLIATANQGSEATYESGFVIDKFPISRPNLTFSTLTVSNMSPEDSSIYLCSVEEGAGEKLFFGSGTQLSVL.

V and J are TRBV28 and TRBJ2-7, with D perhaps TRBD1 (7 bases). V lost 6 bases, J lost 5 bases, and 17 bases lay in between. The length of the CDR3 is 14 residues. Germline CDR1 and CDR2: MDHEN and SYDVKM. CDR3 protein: CASSPGGRVDEQYF. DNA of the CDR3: TGTGCCAGCAGCCCAGGGGGGCGAGTTGACGAGCAGTACTTC.

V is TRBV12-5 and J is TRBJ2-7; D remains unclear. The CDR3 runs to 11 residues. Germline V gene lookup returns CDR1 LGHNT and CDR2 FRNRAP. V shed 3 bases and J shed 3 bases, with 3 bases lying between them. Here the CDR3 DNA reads TGTGCTAGTGGTTTCTACTACGAGCAGTACTTC. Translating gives CASGFYYEQYF.

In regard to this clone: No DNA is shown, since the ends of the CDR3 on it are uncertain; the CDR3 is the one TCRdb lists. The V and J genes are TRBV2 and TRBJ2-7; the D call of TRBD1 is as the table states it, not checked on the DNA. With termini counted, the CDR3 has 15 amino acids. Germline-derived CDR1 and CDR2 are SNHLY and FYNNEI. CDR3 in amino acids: CASSEGNVAPGTGVF.

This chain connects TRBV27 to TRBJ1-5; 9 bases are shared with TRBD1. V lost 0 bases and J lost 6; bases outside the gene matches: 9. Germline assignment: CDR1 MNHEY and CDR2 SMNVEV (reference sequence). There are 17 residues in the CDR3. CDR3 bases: TGTGCCAGCAGTTTATCGGGGACAGGGTGGCTGGGTCAGCCCCAGCATTTT. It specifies CASSLSGTGWLGQPQHF.

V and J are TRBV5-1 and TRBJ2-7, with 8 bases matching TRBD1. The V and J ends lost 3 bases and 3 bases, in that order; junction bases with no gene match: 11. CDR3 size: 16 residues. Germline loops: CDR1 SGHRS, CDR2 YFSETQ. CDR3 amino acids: CASSWGPGGAGYEQYF. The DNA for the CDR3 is TGCGCCAGCAGCTGGGGACCAGGGGGCGCCGGCTACGAGCAGTACTTC.

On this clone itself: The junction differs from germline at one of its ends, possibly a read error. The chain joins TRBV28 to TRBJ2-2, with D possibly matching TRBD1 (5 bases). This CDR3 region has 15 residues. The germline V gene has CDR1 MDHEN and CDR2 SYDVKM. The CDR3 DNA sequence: TGTGCCAGCACTTTAGGGGCAACGAACACCGGGGAGCTGTTTTTT. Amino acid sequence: CASTLGATNTGELFF.

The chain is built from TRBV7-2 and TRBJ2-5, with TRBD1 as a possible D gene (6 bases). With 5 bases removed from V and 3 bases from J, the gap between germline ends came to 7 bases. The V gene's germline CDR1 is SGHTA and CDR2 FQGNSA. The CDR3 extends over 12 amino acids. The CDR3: CASSRDKETQYF. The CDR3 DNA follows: TGTGCCAGCAGCCGGGACAAAGAGACCCAGTACTTC.

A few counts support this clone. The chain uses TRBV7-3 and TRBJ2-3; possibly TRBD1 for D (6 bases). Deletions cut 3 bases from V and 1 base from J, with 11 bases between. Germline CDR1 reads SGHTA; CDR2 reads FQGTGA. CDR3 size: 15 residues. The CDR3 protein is CASSLSGQRTDTQYF. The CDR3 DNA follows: TGTGCCAGCAGCTTGTCCGGACAGCGCACAGATACGCAGTATTTT. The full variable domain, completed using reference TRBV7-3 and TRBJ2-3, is GAGVSQTPSNKVTEKGKYVELRCDPISGHTALYWYRQSLGQGPEFLIYFQGTGAADDSGLPNDRFFAVRPEGSVSTLKIQRTERGDSAVYLCASSLSGQRTDTQYFGPGTRLTVL.

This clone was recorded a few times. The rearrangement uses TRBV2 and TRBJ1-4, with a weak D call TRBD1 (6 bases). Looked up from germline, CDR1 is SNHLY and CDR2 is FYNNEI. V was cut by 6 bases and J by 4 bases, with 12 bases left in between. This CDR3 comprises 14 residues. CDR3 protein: CASRQGLNNEKLFF. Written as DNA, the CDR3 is TGTGCCAGCAGGCAGGGGCTCAATAATGAAAAACTGTTTTTT.

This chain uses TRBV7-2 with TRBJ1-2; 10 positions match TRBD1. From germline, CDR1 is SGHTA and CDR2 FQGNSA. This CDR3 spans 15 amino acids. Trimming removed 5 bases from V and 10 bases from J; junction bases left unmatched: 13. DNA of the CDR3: TGTGCCAGCAGCCTTAGTCCGGGACAGGGGTTCGTCTACACCTTC. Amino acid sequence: CASSLSPGQGFVYTF.

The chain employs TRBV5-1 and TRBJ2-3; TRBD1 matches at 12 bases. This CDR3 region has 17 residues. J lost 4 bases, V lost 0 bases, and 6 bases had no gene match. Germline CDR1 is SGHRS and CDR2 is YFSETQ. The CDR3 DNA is TGCGCCAGCAGCTTGGGCCCCGGGACAGGGGGCGCAGATACGCAGTATTTT. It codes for CASSLGPGTGGADTQYF.

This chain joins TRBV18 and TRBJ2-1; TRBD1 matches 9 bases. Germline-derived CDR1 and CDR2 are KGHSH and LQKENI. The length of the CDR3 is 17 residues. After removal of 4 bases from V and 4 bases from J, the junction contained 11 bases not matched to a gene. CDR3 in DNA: TGTGCCAGCTCACGCAGCCTAACAGGGGGCGCGTACAATGAGCAGTTCTTC. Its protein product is CASSRSLTGGAYNEQFF.

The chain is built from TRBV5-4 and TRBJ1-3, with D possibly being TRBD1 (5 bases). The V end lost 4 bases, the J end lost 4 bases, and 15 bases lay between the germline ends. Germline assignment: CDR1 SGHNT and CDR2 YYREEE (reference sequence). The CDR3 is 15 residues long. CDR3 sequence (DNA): TGTGCCAGCAGCCCCCAGGGAAGTGGCGGAAACACCATATATTTT. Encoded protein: CASSPQGSGGNTIYF.

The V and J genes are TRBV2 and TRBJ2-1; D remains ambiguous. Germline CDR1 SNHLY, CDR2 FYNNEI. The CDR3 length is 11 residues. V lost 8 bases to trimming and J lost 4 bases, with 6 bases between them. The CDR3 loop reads CASGRYNEQFF. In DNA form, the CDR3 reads TGTGCCAGCGGCCGTTACAATGAGCAGTTCTTC.

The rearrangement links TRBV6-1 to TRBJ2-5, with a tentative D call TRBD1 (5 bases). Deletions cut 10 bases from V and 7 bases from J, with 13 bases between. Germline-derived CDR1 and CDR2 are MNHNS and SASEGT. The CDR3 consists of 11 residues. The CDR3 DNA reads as TGTGCCACAGCAGGGATAGGGACCCAGTACTTC. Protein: CATAGIGTQYF.

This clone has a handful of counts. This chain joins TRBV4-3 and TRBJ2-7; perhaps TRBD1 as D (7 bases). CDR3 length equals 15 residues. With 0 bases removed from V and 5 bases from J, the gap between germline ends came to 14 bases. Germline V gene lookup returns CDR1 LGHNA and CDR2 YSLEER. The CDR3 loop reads CASSQDPRGDDEQYF. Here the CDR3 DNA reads TGCGCCAGCAGCCAAGATCCCAGGGGGGACGACGAGCAGTACTTC.

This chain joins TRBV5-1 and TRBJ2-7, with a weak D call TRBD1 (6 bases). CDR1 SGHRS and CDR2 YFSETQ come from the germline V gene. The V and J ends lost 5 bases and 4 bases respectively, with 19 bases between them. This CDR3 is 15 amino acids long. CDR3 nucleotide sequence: TGCGCCAGCAGGAGGACGGACAGCCGTGAATACGAGCAGTACTTC. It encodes CASRRTDSREYEQYF.

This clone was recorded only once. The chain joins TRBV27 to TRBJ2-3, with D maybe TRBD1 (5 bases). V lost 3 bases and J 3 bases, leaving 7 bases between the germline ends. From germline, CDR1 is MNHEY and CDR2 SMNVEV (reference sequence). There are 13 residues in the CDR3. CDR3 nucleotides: TGTGCCAGCAGTTTGACAGTGACAGATACGCAGTATTTT. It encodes CASSLTVTDTQYF.

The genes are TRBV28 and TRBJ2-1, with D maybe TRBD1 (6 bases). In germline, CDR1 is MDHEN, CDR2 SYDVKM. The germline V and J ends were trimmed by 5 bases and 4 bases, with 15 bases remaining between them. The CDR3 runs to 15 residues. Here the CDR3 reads CASSTLGASYNEQFF. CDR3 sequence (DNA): TGTGCCAGCAGTACCTTGGGGGCTAGTTACAATGAGCAGTTCTTC.

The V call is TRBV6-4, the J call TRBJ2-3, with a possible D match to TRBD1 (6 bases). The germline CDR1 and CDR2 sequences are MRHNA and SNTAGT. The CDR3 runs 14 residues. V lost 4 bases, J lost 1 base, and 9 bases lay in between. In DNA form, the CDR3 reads TGTGCCAGCAGTGCCAAGGGGGGCACAGATACGCAGTATTTT. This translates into CASSAKGGTDTQYF.

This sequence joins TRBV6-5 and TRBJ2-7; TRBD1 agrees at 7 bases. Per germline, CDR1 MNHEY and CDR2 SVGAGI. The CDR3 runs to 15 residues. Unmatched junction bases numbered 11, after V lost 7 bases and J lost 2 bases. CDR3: CASTPLGQAAYEQYF. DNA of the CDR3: TGTGCCAGCACCCCTTTAGGACAGGCCGCCTACGAGCAGTACTTC.

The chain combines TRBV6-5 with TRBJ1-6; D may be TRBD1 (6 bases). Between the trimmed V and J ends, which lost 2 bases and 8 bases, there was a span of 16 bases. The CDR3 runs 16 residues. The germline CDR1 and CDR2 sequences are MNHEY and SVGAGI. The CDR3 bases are TGTGCCAGCAGTTACGCCGGGCCGGACAGCCATTCACCCCTCCACTTT. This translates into CASSYAGPDSHSPLHF.

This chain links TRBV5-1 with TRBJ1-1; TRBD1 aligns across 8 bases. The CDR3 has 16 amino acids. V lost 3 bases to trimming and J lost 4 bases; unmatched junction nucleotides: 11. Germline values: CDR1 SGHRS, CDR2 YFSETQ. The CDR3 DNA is TGCGCCAGCAGCTCACAGGGGGGCCCGAGGGGCACTGAAGCTTTCTTT. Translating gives CASSSQGGPRGTEAFF.

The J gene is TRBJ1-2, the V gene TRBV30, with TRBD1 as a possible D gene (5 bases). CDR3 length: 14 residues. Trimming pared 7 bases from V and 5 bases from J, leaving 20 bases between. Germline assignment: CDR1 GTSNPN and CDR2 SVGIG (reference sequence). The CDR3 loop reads CASSAGTGRYGYTF. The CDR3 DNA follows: TGTGCCTCCTCCGCGGGGACGGGAAGGTATGGCTACACCTTC.

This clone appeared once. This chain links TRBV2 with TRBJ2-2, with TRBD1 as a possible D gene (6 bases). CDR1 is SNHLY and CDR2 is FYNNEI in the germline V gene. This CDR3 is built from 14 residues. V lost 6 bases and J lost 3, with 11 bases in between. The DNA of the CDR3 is TGTGCCAGCAGGACAGGAGGAGACACCGGGGAGCTGTTTTTT. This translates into CASRTGGDTGELFF.